Described below is a single T cell receptor beta chain sequence and its context. The antigen it binds to is not known. Nothing much larger sits one base from this clone, and base qualities are not available. The immunoSEQ hsTCRB v3.0 assay was used at survey level resolution to sequence the TRB variable region. The targeted TRB sequencing depth was about 35,000-55,000 T-cell genomes per sample. TRB libraries were pooled and sequenced on an Illumina MiSeq using a v3 150-cycle kit. Per the source publication's procedure: Repertoire analysis ran in R within a reproducible Nextflow workflow covering QC, data transformation and analysis. Custom analyses were implemented in LymphoSeq2, an R package for AIRR-Seq data exploration. A handful of samples that produced fewer than 5000 total TRB sequences were removed, so 150 to 200 HIV repertoires were analyzed. Among the 180 to 200 HIV repertoires that were kept, roughly 58 were collected before ART initiation and roughly 130 were collected after ART initiation. Repertoires were downsampled to 5000 TRB nucleotide sequences, with summary statistics averaged over 100 downsampling iterations. Only TRB sequences with CDR3 regions of at least seven amino acids were retained for analysis. A Shannon entropy-derived clonality score and the Gini coefficient were used to measure diversity. In repertoire networks, the top 5000 CDR3 amino acid sequences were linked whenever an edit distance of one separated two sequences. For TRB CDR3 amino acid sequences, GLIPH2 was used to predict antigen specificity groups and MHC restriction. To flag known CMV, EBV, HIV or tissue antigen associations, CDR3 amino acid sequences were matched against VDJdb and McPAS-TCR. Pre-ART, post-ART and control groups were compared with Wilcoxon signed-rank tests and Holm-Bonferroni correction. Sourced from immuneACCESS, this table was stored by TCRdb with only in-frame sequences that have V and J called. A share of the clones is absent; for the studies checked, an unresolved V gene accounts for under half, and the remainder has no known explanation. The V and J calls and the clone size are those of that table, but D and trimming were determined from the DNA. Across this sample there are tens of thousands of clones, with 65% to 80% seen only once. Around 5% of the sample rests with the top ten.

This sample was taken from a study of long-term antiretroviral therapy in people with HIV (dated 2022 in TCRdb). Broadly, across the study: The earliest samples were collected roughly a decade before the 2015 WHO recommendation for immediate ART, at a time when ART was usually postponed until CD4 counts fell. Test extractions of a monoclonal T-cell line alongside a few dozen polyclonal samples showed no cross-contamination during QIAcube processing. A total of 192 cryopreserved PBMC samples were contributed to the cohort by 30 adults with confirmed HIV infection, with samples collected serially over a mean of approximately 6 years (range 1-12). A retrospective serial study tested whether ART initiation and durable HIV suppression were associated with changes in peripheral blood TRB repertoire composition and diversity. About 35% of the 30 participants with HIV were female. Results the study describes overall, beyond this receptor: No data were available on ART adherence, viral resistance or therapy changes, limiting inferences about post-ART repertoire changes. The samples span the years 2004 to 2017, and the ART regimens used at that time may not be as effective as current regimens. Expanded TRB clones identified before ART initiation dominated the repertoire across all time points, though the dominance fluctuated and decreased in many PLHIV after ART. Because pre-ART samples had limited cell numbers, unsorted PBMC were profiled rather than sorted CD4+ and CD8+ T cells. Narrower CDR3 length ranges were observed in HIV repertoires than in controls, and an antigen-experienced repertoire with only a slight naive shift after ART was suggested by the network structure. Since PBMC availability was limited, sequencing covered only the TCR beta chain, with no alpha chain pairing. Starting ART was linked to a significant rise in TRB diversity, yet even after long-term ART the diversity remained significantly lower than in transplant donor controls.

Clipping removes 1 base from V and 2 bases from J, with 8 as the unmatched junction base count. CDR1 and CDR2 (MDHEN, SYDVKM) derive from the germline V gene. From the cysteine through the phenylalanine, the CDR3 covers 16 amino acids. CDR3 DNA is the only sequence kept; it has 48 bases, read in frame from the first base. Inclusion was restricted to participants for whom at least one PBMC sample before ART initiation and at least two post-ART samples were available. All participants with HIV were treated in the United States of America. Before DNA extraction, cryopreserved samples of 1-10 million PBMC were thawed and washed. At the time of the earliest PBMC sample, participants with HIV were aged between roughly 23 and 60 years. Each participant contributed PBMC samples from 1-4 timepoints before ART initiation and 2-8 timepoints after ART initiation, with a median of 7 samples. For every participant, serial HIV viral load, CD4+ T-cell count, ART history and demographic data were obtained. Genomic DNA was extracted from unsorted PBMC with a Qiagen kit on a QIAcube, processed in batches of 12 samples.

The material sequenced was unsorted PBMCs, taken 0.5 years after starting antiretroviral therapy. This receptor was taken from a woman aged 40 to 50 with HIV. This chain is built from TRBV28 and TRBJ2-7, with 7 central nucleotides matching TRBD1. The CDR3 here reads CASSLLGLQGTYEQYF. The DNA is TGTGCCAGCAGTTTATTGGGGTTACAGGGGACCTACGAGCAGTACTTC.